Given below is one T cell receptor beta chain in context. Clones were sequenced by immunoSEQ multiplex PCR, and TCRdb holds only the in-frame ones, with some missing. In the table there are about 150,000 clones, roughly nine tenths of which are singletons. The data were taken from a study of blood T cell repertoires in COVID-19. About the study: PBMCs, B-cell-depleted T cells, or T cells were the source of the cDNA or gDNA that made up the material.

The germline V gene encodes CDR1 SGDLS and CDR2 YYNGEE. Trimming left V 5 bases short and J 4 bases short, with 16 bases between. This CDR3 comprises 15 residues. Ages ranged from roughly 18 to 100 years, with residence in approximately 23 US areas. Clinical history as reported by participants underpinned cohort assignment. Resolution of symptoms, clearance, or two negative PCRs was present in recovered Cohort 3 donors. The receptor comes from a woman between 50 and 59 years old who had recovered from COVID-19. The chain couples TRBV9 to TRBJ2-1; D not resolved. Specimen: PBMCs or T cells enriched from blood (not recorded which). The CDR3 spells CASSARSNIYNEQFF. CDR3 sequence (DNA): TGTGCCAGCAGTGCTCGTAGTAATATATACAATGAGCAGTTCTTC.